This T cell receptor (beta chain) was sequenced during a study of T cell responses to AZD1222 COVID-19 vaccine. Findings and limits, study-wide: Most donors were white British, females outnumbered males, and clonal diversity was possibly underestimated.

V was trimmed by 1 base and J by 5 bases, leaving 8 bases between them. CDR3 length equals 13 residues. The germline CDR1 and CDR2 sequences are SGHAT and FQDESV (reference sequence). About this clone: Its specificity is unknown.

Profiled with immunoSEQ multiplex PCR; TCRdb holds only in-frame clones, not every one. The sample records around 130,000 clones, 93% being singletons. The chain uses TRBV11-1 and TRBJ1-1; D is possibly TRBD1 (5 bases). The TCR originated in an adult in good health. The source material was peripheral blood, sampled on day 0 of AZD1222 vaccination. The DNA of the CDR3 is TGTGCCAGCAGCTTAGGGTGGGGGACTGAAGCTTTCTTT. Protein product: CASSLGWGTEAFF. Full variable domain (missing parts from reference TRBV11-1 and TRBJ1-1): EAEVAQSPRYKITEKSQAVAFWCDPISGHATLYWYRQILGQGPELLVQFQDESVVDDSQLPKDRFSAERLKGVDSTLKIQPAELGDSAMYLCASSLGWGTEAFFGQGTRLTVV.